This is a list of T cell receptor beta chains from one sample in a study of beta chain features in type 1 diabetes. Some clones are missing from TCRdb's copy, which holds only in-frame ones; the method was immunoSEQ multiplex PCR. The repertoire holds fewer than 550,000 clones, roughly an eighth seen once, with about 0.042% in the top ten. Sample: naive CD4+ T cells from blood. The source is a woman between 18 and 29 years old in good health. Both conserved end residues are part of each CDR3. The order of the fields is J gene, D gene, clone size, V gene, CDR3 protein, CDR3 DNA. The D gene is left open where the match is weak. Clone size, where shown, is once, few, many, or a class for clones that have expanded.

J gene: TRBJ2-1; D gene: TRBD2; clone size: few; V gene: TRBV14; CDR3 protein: CASRGLATYNEQFF; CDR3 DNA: TGTGCCAGCAGGGGACTAGCGACATACAATGAGCAGTTCTTC
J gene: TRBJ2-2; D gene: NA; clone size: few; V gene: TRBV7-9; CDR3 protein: CASSGLTGELFF; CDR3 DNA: TGTGCCAGCAGCGGACTGACCGGGGAGCTGTTTTTT
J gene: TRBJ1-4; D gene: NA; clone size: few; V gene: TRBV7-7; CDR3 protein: CASSAEVNEKLFF; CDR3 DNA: TGTGCTAGCAGCGCAGAAGTGAATGAAAAACTGTTTTTT
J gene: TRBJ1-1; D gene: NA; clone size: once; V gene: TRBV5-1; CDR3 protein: CASSLANVGTEAFF; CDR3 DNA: TGCGCCAGCAGCTTGGCCAACGTAGGCACTGAAGCTTTCTTT
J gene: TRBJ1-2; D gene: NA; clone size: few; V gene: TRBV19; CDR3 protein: CASSIKGTAGYTF; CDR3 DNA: TGTGCCAGTAGTATAAAAGGGACGGCCGGCTACACCTTC
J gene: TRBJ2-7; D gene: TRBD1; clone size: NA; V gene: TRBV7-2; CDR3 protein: CASSLVTGGTTYEQYF; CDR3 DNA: TGTGCCAGCAGCTTGGTTACAGGGGGGACCACCTACGAGCAGTACTTC
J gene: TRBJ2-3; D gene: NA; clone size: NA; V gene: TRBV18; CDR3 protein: CASSPQRDTQYF; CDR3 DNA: TGTGCCAGCTCACCACAGCGAGATACGCAGTATTTT
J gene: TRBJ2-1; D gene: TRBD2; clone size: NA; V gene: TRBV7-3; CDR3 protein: CASSKLAGPYNEQFF; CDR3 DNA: TGTGCCAGCAGCAAATTAGCGGGTCCCTACAATGAGCAGTTCTTC
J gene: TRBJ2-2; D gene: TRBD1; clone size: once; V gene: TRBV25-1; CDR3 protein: CASSVAGTGNTGELFF; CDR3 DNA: TGTGCCAGCAGTGTTGCCGGGACAGGGAACACCGGGGAGCTGTTTTTT
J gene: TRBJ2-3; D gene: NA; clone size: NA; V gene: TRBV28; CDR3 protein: CASSTAAVSTDTQYF; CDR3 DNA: TGTGCCAGCAGTACTGCCGCTGTTAGCACAGATACGCAGTATTTT
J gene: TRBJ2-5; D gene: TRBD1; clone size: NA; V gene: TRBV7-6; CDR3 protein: CASSLVPTGEETQYF; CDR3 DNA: TGTGCCAGCAGCTTAGTCCCGACAGGGGAAGAGACCCAGTACTTC